The 14 T cell receptor beta chains below come from one sample, sequenced in a study of blood T cell repertoires in COVID-19. Here immunoSEQ multiplex PCR was the method, and the copy in TCRdb shows in-frame clones only, minus some. Of about 270,000 clones listed, roughly 86% were seen once; the top ten hold about 1%. Material: PBMCs or T cells enriched from blood (not recorded which). These TCRs come from a woman in her 30s who had recovered from COVID-19.

The chain uses TRBV5-1 and TRBJ2-7; D possibly corresponds to TRBD1 (5 bases). V was trimmed by 7 bases and J by 4 bases, leaving 18 bases between them. The CDR3 covers 14 residues. Germline assignment: CDR1 SGHRS and CDR2 YFSETQ. CDR3 loop: CASQTPTEPYEQYF. CDR3 in DNA: TGCGCCAGCCAAACTCCGACAGAACCTTACGAGCAGTACTTC.

This clone came up a few times. The chain combines TRBV19 with TRBJ1-5; tentative D call: TRBD1 (5 bases). Deletions cut 5 bases from V and 7 bases from J, with 15 bases between. CDR1 LNHDA and CDR2 SQIVND come from the germline V gene (reference sequence). The CDR3 length is 14 residues. CDR3 sequence: CASSLAGIYQPQHF. CDR3 DNA: TGTGCCAGTAGTCTTGCAGGGATCTACCAGCCCCAGCATTTT.

The chain recombines TRBV28 with TRBJ2-7; 7 positions agree with TRBD1. The junction had 7 bases not matched to a gene; V was cut back by 5 bases and J by 3 bases. The CDR3 runs 14 residues. The V gene's germline CDR1 is MDHEN and CDR2 SYDVKM. The CDR3 sequence: CASSLRDRLYEQYF. DNA of the CDR3: TGTGCCAGCAGTCTACGGGACAGACTCTACGAGCAGTACTTC.

The chain joins TRBV7-9 to TRBJ1-3; no clear D. With 5 bases removed from V and 4 bases from J, the gap between germline ends came to 9 bases. Germline CDR1 and CDR2: SEHNR and FQNEAQ (reference sequence). The CDR3 runs 13 residues. CDR3: CASSPFVGNTIYF. CDR3 nucleotide sequence: TGTGCCAGCAGCCCTTTCGTGGGAAACACCATATATTTT.

The table lists this clone with a few counts. The genes are TRBV12-3 or TRBV12-4 and TRBJ1-1; D not certain. The CDR3 has 11 amino acids. The V gene lost 1 base and the J gene lost 6 bases, with 3 bases spanning the gap. Here the CDR3 reads CASSLGPEAFF. DNA for the CDR3: TGTGCCAGCAGTTTAGGGCCTGAAGCTTTCTTT.

The chain couples TRBV7-9 to TRBJ2-2; 10 nucleotides agree with TRBD1. Germline CDR1 and CDR2: SEHNR and FQNEAQ (reference sequence). The junction had 15 bases not matched to a gene; V was cut back by 5 bases and J by 6 bases. The CDR3 runs 18 residues. The CDR3 loop reads CASSPPHSDRGGAGELFF. The CDR3 DNA follows: TGTGCCAGCAGCCCACCACACTCGGACAGGGGGGGAGCCGGGGAGCTGTTTTTT.

V and J are TRBV18 and TRBJ1-2; D possibly corresponds to TRBD1 (5 bases). V was clipped by 1 base and J by 1 base, with 22 bases between them. This CDR3 comprises 19 residues. Germline values: CDR1 KGHSH, CDR2 LQKENI. CDR3 sequence (DNA): TGTGCCAGCTCACCACTATTGTGGGGGGGAGGCGGACTTAACTATGGCTACACCTTC. Residues: CASSPLLWGGGGLNYGYTF.

V gene TRBV28 combines with J gene TRBJ1-5; D gene unclear. The V gene's germline CDR1 is MDHEN and CDR2 SYDVKM. Trimming cost V 7 bases and J 6 bases, with 13 bases left between them. This CDR3 region has 13 residues. CDR3: CASTSFRGQPQHF. Written as DNA, the CDR3 is TGTGCCAGCACGTCCTTTCGGGGTCAGCCCCAGCATTTT.

The chain joins TRBV7-6 to TRBJ1-4, with D tentatively TRBD1 (5 bases). The CDR3 is 15 residues long. Germline loops: CDR1 SGHVS, CDR2 FNYEAQ. The V gene lost 1 base and the J gene lost 8 bases, with 14 bases spanning the gap. The CDR3 DNA follows: TGTGCCAGCAGCTTAGTTGCCAGGGTAGGGGAAAAACTGTTTTTT. Its protein product is CASSLVARVGEKLFF.

The gene calls are TRBV5-1 and TRBJ2-3, with D tentatively TRBD2 (6 bases). This CDR3 comprises 13 residues. The germline V gene has CDR1 SGHRS and CDR2 YFSETQ. Trimming left V 4 bases short and J 6 bases short, with 12 bases between. CDR3 in DNA: TGCGCCAGCAGCCCCGAGGGGAGGGATACGCAGTATTTT. This translates into CASSPEGRDTQYF.

The chain uses TRBV5-4 and TRBJ2-7; 9 nucleotides agree with TRBD2. The germline gives CDR1 SGHNT, CDR2 YYREEE (reference sequence). This CDR3 is 15 amino acids long. Losses at the gene ends were 3 bases for V and 4 bases for J; bases not matched to a gene: 8. CDR3 amino acids: CASSSRTSAIYEQYF. The CDR3 DNA follows: TGTGCCAGCAGCTCCCGGACTAGCGCGATATACGAGCAGTACTTC.

V is TRBV6-2 or TRBV6-3 and J is TRBJ1-3; D unclear. CDR3 length: 17 residues. CDR1 and CDR2 (germline): MNHEY, SVGEGT. V lost 2 bases to trimming and J lost 4 bases, with 18 bases between them. The DNA for the CDR3 is TGTGCCAGCAGTTACGTCCCTGACCGAGGAATCGGAAACACCATATATTTT. As protein: CASSYVPDRGIGNTIYF.

This chain links TRBV9 with TRBJ1-3, with D unresolved. CDR3 size: 16 residues. Trimming stripped 0 bases from V and 0 bases from J, with 10 bases between. Germline V gene sequence: CDR1 SGDLS, CDR2 YYNGEE. CDR3 region: CASSVAGGISGNTIYF. In DNA, the CDR3 is TGTGCCAGCAGCGTAGCGGGAGGGATCTCTGGAAACACCATATATTTT.

This chain uses TRBV27 with TRBJ2-7; D may be TRBD1 (6 bases). Germline loops: CDR1 MNHEY, CDR2 SMNVEV (reference sequence). The CDR3 spans 12 residues. V was clipped by 3 bases and J by 4 bases, with 7 bases between them. The CDR3 nucleotides are TGTGCCAGCAGTTTTACAGGGTACGAGCAGTACTTC. Amino acids: CASSFTGYEQYF.